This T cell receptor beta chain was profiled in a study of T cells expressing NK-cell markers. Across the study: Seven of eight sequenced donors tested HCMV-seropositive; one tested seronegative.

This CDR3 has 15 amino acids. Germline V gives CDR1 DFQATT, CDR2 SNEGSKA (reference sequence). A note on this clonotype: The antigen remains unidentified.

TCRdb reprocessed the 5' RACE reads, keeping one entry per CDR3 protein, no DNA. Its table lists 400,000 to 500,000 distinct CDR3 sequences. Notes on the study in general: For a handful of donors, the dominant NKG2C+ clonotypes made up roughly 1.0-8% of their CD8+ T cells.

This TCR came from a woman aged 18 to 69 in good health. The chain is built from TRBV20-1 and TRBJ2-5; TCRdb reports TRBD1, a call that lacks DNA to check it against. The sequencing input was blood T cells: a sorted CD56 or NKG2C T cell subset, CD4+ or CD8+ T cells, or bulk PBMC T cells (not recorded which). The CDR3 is CSASSTRGLWETQYF.